This TCR beta chain derives from a study of T-cell reconstitution after alpha-beta-depleted transplantation in children. Findings and limits, study-wide: From surviving recipient T cells and thymic progenitors came the high day-60 TCRbeta diversity observed in some patients. Several hundred rapidly expanded clones from non-depleted graft cells reportedly supplied alpha-beta T cells about two months post-transplant. Diversity and T-cell counts at one year after transplant derived mostly from new T cells.

Comment on this clonotype: No antigen is known for it.

During its preparation, the TCRbeta library received unique molecular identifiers. MiXCR, applied by TCRdb to the PCR reads, yields one record per CDR3 protein. The table shows about 580,000 distinct CDR3 sequences, with 27% occurring only once. Deletions cut 3 bases from V and 8 bases from J, with 22 bases between. The CDR3 sequence is 17 residues long. The genes are TRBV12-3 or TRBV12-4 and TRBJ1-4; possibly TRBD1 for D (5 bases). This receptor was identified in a boy in the first two years of life with Wiskott-Aldrich syndrome, due to receive a stem cell transplant. The sequences come from PBMCs, collected before TCRalphabeta/CD19-depleted stem cell transplant. The CDR3, as DNA: TGTGCCAGCAGTTTGAGCGTGCGGCAGGGCGCGGGGGAAAAACTGTTTTTT. This gives the protein CASSLSVRQGAGEKLFF.